These 21 T cell receptor beta chains were all obtained from the same sample, sequenced in a study of T cell responses to AZD1222 COVID-19 vaccine. TCRdb's table, derived via immunoSEQ multiplex PCR, lists solely in-frame clones and lacks some. The sample has around 66,000 clones, around 90% seen once; the top ten hold 4% to 5.5%. Sequenced material: peripheral blood, taken 28 days after the second dose of the MenACWY control vaccine. The receptors were sampled from an adult who received the MenACWY meningococcal vaccine as a control.

The genes are TRBV6-2 or TRBV6-3 and TRBJ1-2; TRBD1 matches at 12 bases. The CDR3 spans 20 residues. V trimming: 1 base; J trimming: 6 bases; junction bases outside the gene matches: 18. Germline assignment: CDR1 MNHEY and CDR2 SVGEGT. Written as DNA, the CDR3 is TGTGCCAGCAGTTACTTTCGAGGACCGGGACAGGGGGCGCGTGGAGATGGCTACACCTTC. Its protein product is CASSYFRGPGQGARGDGYTF.

This chain links TRBV6-5 with TRBJ1-1; 9 bases are shared with TRBD1. CDR1 MNHEY and CDR2 SVGAGI come from the germline V gene. This CDR3 region has 14 residues. Losses at the gene ends were 4 bases for V and 4 bases for J; bases not matched to a gene: 4. CDR3 region: CASSSGQGPTEAFF. DNA of the CDR3: TGTGCCAGCAGTTCGGGACAGGGCCCCACTGAAGCTTTCTTT.

This clone occurred once. The chain carries TRBV4-1 and TRBJ1-1; D gene ambiguous. The CDR3 has 15 residues. V was trimmed by 4 bases and J by 4 bases, leaving 16 bases between them. The V gene's germline CDR1 is MGHRA and CDR2 YSYEKL. The CDR3 DNA sequence: TGCGCCAGCAGCCTTCGCGAAGCAGGTTCCACTGAAGCTTTCTTT. It codes for CASSLREAGSTEAFF.

The genes are TRBV7-2 and TRBJ2-2, with 7 bases lining up with TRBD2. V was clipped by 2 bases and J by 13 bases; unmatched bases: 10. The germline gives CDR1 SGHTA, CDR2 FQGNSA. The CDR3 length is 14 residues. The CDR3 is CASSLMVGRETLFF. CDR3 nucleotides: TGTGCCAGCAGCTTAATGGTCGGGCGGGAGACGCTGTTTTTT.

The chain combines TRBV18 with TRBJ2-3; D might be TRBD1 or TRBD2, each matching 5 bases. Trimming pared 7 bases from V and 8 bases from J, leaving 22 bases between. The germline V gene has CDR1 KGHSH and CDR2 LQKENI. The CDR3 covers 15 residues. The CDR3 nucleotides are TGTGCCAGCTTGCCGATCGAAGGGGACCCAAGTACGCAGTATTTT. This translates into CASLPIEGDPSTQYF. The whole variable domain, filled in from reference TRBV18 and TRBJ2-3, reads NAGVMQNPRHLVRRRGQEARLRCSPMKGHSHVYWYRQLPEEGLKFMVYLQKENIIDESGMPKERFSAEFPKEGPSILRIQQVVRGDSAAYFCASLPIEGDPSTQYFGPGTRLTVL.

This clone was seen once. This chain uses TRBV5-1 with TRBJ2-3; weak D call: TRBD2 (6 bases). Deletions cut 1 base from V and 5 bases from J, with 11 bases between. The CDR3 runs to 14 residues. Germline loops: CDR1 SGHRS, CDR2 YFSETQ. CDR3 amino acids: CASSLTGVEDTQYF. The CDR3 region has the DNA TGCGCCAGCAGCTTGACGGGGGTAGAAGATACGCAGTATTTT.

The CDR3 loop is CASSYSSSENTEAFF. The DNA for the CDR3 is TGTGCCAGCAGTTACTCGAGTAGCGAGAACACTGAAGCTTTCTTT. This rearrangement joins TRBV6-5 to TRBJ1-1; D unclear. The CDR3 sequence is 15 residues long. The germline V gene encodes CDR1 MNHEY and CDR2 SVGAGI. V lost 0 bases and J 1 base, leaving 9 bases between the germline ends.

This clone was observed a handful of times. In nucleotides, the CDR3 is TGTGCCACGAAAATGGGCTCTTCCGGGGGCACTGAAGCTTTCTTT. Protein product: CATKMGSSGGTEAFF. The gene calls are TRBV28 and TRBJ1-1, with D tentatively TRBD1 (5 bases). V lost 10 bases to trimming and J lost 4 bases, with 22 bases between them. Germline V gene lookup returns CDR1 MDHEN and CDR2 SYDVKM. This CDR3 has 15 residues.

V usage is TRBV3-1 (or the pseudogene TRBV3-2) and J usage is TRBJ2-2; a weak D match, TRBD2 (5 bases). The CDR3 is 16 amino acids. Germline CDR1 reads LGHDT; CDR2 reads YNNKEL (reference sequence). Trimming removed 4 bases from V and 0 bases from J, with 12 bases in between. CDR3 loop: CASSRRVDPNTGELFF. CDR3 coding DNA: TGTGCCAGCAGCCGGCGGGTCGACCCGAACACCGGGGAGCTGTTTTTT.

This chain uses TRBV5-8 with TRBJ1-1, with D unclear. The CDR3 totals 13 residues. Germline V CDR1 and CDR2: SGHTS, YDEGEE. V lost 2 bases to trimming and J lost 4 bases, with 9 bases between them. CDR3 sequence reads: CASSFLRPTEAFF. The CDR3 bases are TGTGCCAGCAGCTTCCTCAGACCCACTGAAGCTTTCTTT.

This clone was seen a few times. The chain employs TRBV7-9 and TRBJ1-1; D not resolved. The CDR3 has 11 amino acids. Trimming pared 5 bases from V and 4 bases from J, leaving 5 bases between. The V gene's germline CDR1 is SEHNR and CDR2 FQNEAQ (reference sequence). The CDR3 DNA follows: TGTGCCAGCAGCCGTATCACTGAAGCTTTCTTT. Its translation is CASSRITEAFF.

The count of this clone is one. The V call is TRBV7-9, the J call TRBJ1-4; TRBD1 matches at 9 bases. Trimming cost V 5 bases and J 0 bases; bases outside gene matches: 10. The germline gives CDR1 SEHNR, CDR2 FQNEAQ (reference sequence). The CDR3 has 18 amino acids. CDR3 amino acids: CASSPRDRALATNEKLFF. CDR3 in DNA: TGTGCCAGCAGCCCCCGGGACAGGGCTTTAGCAACTAATGAAAAACTGTTTTTT.

CDR3 sequence: CASSRRRAPLHF. CDR3 nucleotides: TGTGCCAGTAGTAGGCGGAGAGCACCCCTCCACTTT. This chain connects TRBV19 to TRBJ1-6; D uncertain. The CDR3 spans 12 residues. Germline V gene sequence: CDR1 LNHDA, CDR2 SQIVND (reference sequence). Trimming shortened V by 4 bases and J by 11 bases, and 9 bases separated the two germline ends.

The V gene is TRBV5-1, the J gene TRBJ1-3; unclear D gene. V was trimmed by 0 bases and J by 0 bases, leaving 16 bases between them. The CDR3 contains 18 residues. Per germline, CDR1 SGHRS and CDR2 YFSETQ. This chain's CDR3 is CASSLGISVDLSGNTIYF. The CDR3 bases are TGCGCCAGCAGCTTGGGCATTTCGGTGGACCTCTCTGGAAACACCATATATTTT.

The chain employs TRBV28 and TRBJ2-7; D possibly corresponds to TRBD2 (7 bases). V was trimmed by 2 bases and J by 2 bases, leaving 16 bases between them. The CDR3 length is 16 residues. The germline V gene encodes CDR1 MDHEN and CDR2 SYDVKM. CDR3 coding DNA: TGTGCCAGCAGTTTAGGGCCCGGGGGGCCGGCCTACGAGCAGTACTTC. It is translated as CASSLGPGGPAYEQYF.

The chain recombines TRBV4-1 with TRBJ2-7; D uncertain. The CDR3 totals 15 residues. The V end was cut by 4 bases, the J end by 5 bases, with 18 bases between. Germline V lookup: CDR1 MGHRA, CDR2 YSYEKL. This chain's CDR3 is CASSLSPIRGDEQYF. Here the CDR3 DNA reads TGCGCCAGCAGCCTTAGTCCTATACGCGGTGACGAGCAGTACTTC.

The rearrangement links TRBV19 to TRBJ2-2; weak D call: TRBD1 (6 bases). The CDR3 length is 18 residues. The germline V gene has CDR1 LNHDA and CDR2 SQIVND (reference sequence). Trimming cost V 1 base and J 7 bases, with 22 bases left between them. CDR3 amino acids: CASSIAALKPGEHGELFF. CDR3 bases: TGTGCCAGTAGTATAGCCGCACTCAAGCCAGGGGAGCACGGGGAGCTGTTTTTT.

The chain recombines TRBV9 with TRBJ2-7; D might be TRBD2 (5 bases). CDR3 length equals 13 residues. CDR1 SGDLS and CDR2 YYNGEE come from the germline V gene. V shed 0 bases and J shed 10 bases, with 14 bases lying between them. The DNA of the CDR3 is TGTGCCAGCAGCGTAGAAACGGGGTCTCCCCAGTACTTC. This encodes CASSVETGSPQYF.

The chain carries TRBV4-2 and TRBJ1-2; possibly TRBD1 for D (6 bases). The germline CDR1 and CDR2 sequences are LGHNA and YNFKEQ. This CDR3 region has 14 residues. V lost 1 base and J lost 6, with 12 bases in between. The CDR3 region has the DNA TGTGCCAGCAGCCAAGGGAGGGGGGAGGATGGCTACACCTTC. Amino acids: CASSQGRGEDGYTF.

The chain is built from TRBV19 and TRBJ1-2; 10 bases align to TRBD1. The CDR3 is 15 residues long. CDR1 and CDR2 (germline): LNHDA, SQIVND (reference sequence). The trim removed 7 bases at V and 3 bases at J, leaving 8 bases unmatched. In DNA, the CDR3 is TGTGCCAGTAAGGACAGGGGGTTTTTGGACTATGGCTACACCTTC. Translating it yields CASKDRGFLDYGYTF.

V is TRBV29-1 and J is TRBJ2-2; no clear D. The V end was cut by 6 bases, the J end by 3 bases, with 14 bases between. CDR1 is SQVTM, CDR2 ANQGSEA, per germline. The CDR3 is 14 amino acids. The CDR3 DNA reads as TGCAGCGTATCGGAACAGATGGACACCGGGGAGCTGTTTTTT. Its translation is CSVSEQMDTGELFF.